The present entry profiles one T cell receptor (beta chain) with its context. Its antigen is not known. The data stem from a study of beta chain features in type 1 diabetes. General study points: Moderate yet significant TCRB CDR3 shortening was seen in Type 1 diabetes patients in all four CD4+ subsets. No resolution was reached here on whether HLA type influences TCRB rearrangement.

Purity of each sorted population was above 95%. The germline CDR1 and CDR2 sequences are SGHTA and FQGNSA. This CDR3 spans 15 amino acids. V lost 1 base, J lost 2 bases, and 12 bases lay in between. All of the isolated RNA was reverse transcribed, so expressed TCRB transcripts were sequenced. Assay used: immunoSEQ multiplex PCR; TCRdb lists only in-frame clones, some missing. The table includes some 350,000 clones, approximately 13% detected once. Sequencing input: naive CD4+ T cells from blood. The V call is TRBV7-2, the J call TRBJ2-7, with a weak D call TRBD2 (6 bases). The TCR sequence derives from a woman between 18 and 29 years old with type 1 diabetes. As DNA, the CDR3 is TGTGCCAGCAGCTTAGTGTGGCGGGGCACCTACGAGCAGTACTTC. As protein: CASSLVWRGTYEQYF.